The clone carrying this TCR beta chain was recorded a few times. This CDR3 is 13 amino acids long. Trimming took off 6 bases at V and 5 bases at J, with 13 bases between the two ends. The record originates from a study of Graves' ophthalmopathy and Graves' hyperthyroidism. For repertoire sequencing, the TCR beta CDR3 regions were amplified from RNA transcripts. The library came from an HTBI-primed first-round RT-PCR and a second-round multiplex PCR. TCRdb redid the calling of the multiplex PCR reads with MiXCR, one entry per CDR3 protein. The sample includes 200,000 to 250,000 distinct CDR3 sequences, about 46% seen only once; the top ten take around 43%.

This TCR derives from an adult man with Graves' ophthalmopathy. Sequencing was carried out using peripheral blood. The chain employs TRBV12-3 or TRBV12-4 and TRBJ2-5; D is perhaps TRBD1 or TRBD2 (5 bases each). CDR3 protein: CASSQLEGETQYF. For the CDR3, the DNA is TGTGCCAGCAGCCAATTAGAGGGGGAGACCCAGTACTTC.